These 14 T cell receptor beta chains originate from one sample sequenced in a study of blood T cells in healthy people across ages. Through a sample-barcoded 5' primer and a J-beta primer mix, a second PCR was run for 7 to 11 cycles. MiXCR, applied by TCRdb to the 5' RACE reads, yields one record per CDR3 protein. Of hundreds of thousands of distinct CDR3 sequences listed, 20% to 30% are singletons. The same sample was also studied in work on T cells of mothers and their children.

Specimen: blood. Receptor source: a boy aged 10-17 years in good health.

V is TRBV5-1 and J is TRBJ2-1, with 9 bases identical to TRBD2. Germline assignment: CDR1 SGHRS and CDR2 YFSETQ. V lost 2 bases and J lost 0; bases outside the gene matches: 9. The length of the CDR3 is 18 residues. CDR3 DNA: TGCGCCAGCAGCTTATCCCTAGCGGGGCCGAGCTCCTACAATGAGCAGTTCTTC. Its translation: CASSLSLAGPSSYNEQFF.

This clonotype has just a few counts. V and J are TRBV4-3 and TRBJ2-1; TRBD2 aligns across 13 bases. The CDR3 extends over 16 amino acids. Unmatched junction bases numbered 7, after V lost 3 bases and J lost 8 bases. Germline V lookup: CDR1 LGHNA, CDR2 YSLEER. CDR3 bases: TGCGCCAGCAGCCATGCAACTAGCGGGGGGGCTTATGAGCAGTTCTTC. This sequence encodes CASSHATSGGAYEQFF.

The rearrangement joins TRBV20-1 to TRBJ2-1; 8 bases fit TRBD2. Germline lookup yields CDR1 DFQATT and CDR2 SNEGSKA (reference sequence). V was pared by 5 bases and J by 4 bases, with 7 bases of the junction left unmatched. The CDR3 loop spans 14 amino acids. The CDR3 here is CSAAGTSSYNEQFF. The DNA for the CDR3 is TGCAGTGCTGCCGGGACTAGTTCTTACAATGAGCAGTTCTTC.

This rearrangement joins TRBV6-5 to TRBJ2-5; the match to TRBD2 covers 9 bases. The CDR3 covers 16 residues. Germline V lookup: CDR1 MNHEY, CDR2 SVGAGI. The V segment lost 3 bases and the J segment 3 bases; nucleotides outside the gene matches: 8. The CDR3 nucleotides read TGTGCCAGCAGTTATGGCAGCGGGGGGCTCGAAGAGACCCAGTACTTC. It specifies CASSYGSGGLEETQYF.

A few counts support this clonotype. The J gene is TRBJ2-3, the V gene TRBV3-1; no clear D gene. The CDR3 has 12 residues. Trimming took 4 bases from V and 4 from J, leaving 6 bases between them. Germline CDR1 LGHDT, CDR2 YNNKEL (reference sequence). CDR3 DNA sequence: TGTGCCAGCAGCCGTCAGGCAGATACGCAGTATTTT. Its translation is CASSRQADTQYF.

The CDR3, as DNA: TGTGCCAGCGGTCTAGTTTCGAACACTGAAGCTTTCTTT. Amino acid sequence: CASGLVSNTEAFF. The J gene is TRBJ1-1, the V gene TRBV6-1; unclear D gene. Germline-derived CDR1 and CDR2 are MNHNS and SASEGT. V was cut by 8 bases and J by 1 base, with 11 bases left in between. This CDR3 has 13 residues.

The gene calls are TRBV2 and TRBJ2-5; D gene uncertain. Per germline, CDR1 SNHLY and CDR2 FYNNEI. Trimming removed 9 bases at V and 2 bases at J, with 10 bases between. The CDR3 consists of 12 residues. The CDR3 sequence is CASALGQETQYF. CDR3 in DNA: TGTGCCAGTGCGTTGGGGCAAGAGACCCAGTACTTC.

This clonotype turned up a few times. The rearrangement joins TRBV7-8 to TRBJ2-5; 11 positions agree with TRBD1. The tail of the sequence fits TRBJ2-1 better, so the J call may be wrong. The germline V gene encodes CDR1 SGHVS and CDR2 FQNEAQ. The CDR3 consists of 15 residues. CDR3 coding DNA: TGTGCCAGCAGCTCGGGACAGGGGGTCATAAATGAGCAGTTCTTC. Its translation: CASSSGQGVINEQFF.

This sequence joins TRBV18 and TRBJ1-3; TRBD1 matches 7 bases. Germline-derived CDR1 and CDR2 are KGHSH and LQKENI. This CDR3 contains 17 residues. V lost 2 bases, J lost 0 bases, and 7 bases stayed unmatched. The CDR3 DNA reads TGTGCCAGCTCACCAGGGGGGACAGAAGGCTCTGGAAACACCATATATTTT. It encodes CASSPGGTEGSGNTIYF.

The J gene is TRBJ2-7, the V gene TRBV12-3 or TRBV12-4; unclear D gene. Deletions cut 5 bases from V and 3 bases from J, with 11 bases between. The CDR3 runs to 13 residues. The chain's CDR3 is CASSPEGIYEQYF. Here the CDR3 DNA reads TGTGCCAGCAGTCCCGAAGGGATCTACGAGCAGTACTTC.

This clonotype was observed a handful of times. A junction boundary mismatches the germline segment, possibly from a read error. The chain is built from TRBV7-7 and TRBJ2-2, with a tentative D call TRBD2 (5 bases). The germline V gene encodes CDR1 SSHAT and CDR2 FNYEAQ (reference sequence). The CDR3 totals 15 residues. The CDR3 spells CASSSHNEGTGELFF. CDR3 DNA sequence: TGTGCTAGCAGCTCCCACAACGAGGGCACCGGGGAGCTGTTTTTT.

The chain combines TRBV24-1 with TRBJ2-1, with a weak D call TRBD2 (6 bases). Germline V gene data show CDR1 as KGHDR and CDR2 as SFDVKD. The CDR3 extends over 16 amino acids. V lost 7 bases and J lost 0, with 15 bases in between. This CDR3 reads CATSDNSGASYNEQFF. DNA for the CDR3: TGTGCCACCAGCGATAATAGCGGTGCCTCCTACAATGAGCAGTTCTTC.

The rearrangement uses TRBV20-1 and TRBJ2-1; 11 bases map to TRBD2. With V trimmed by 6 bases and J by 7 bases, 8 bases remained unmatched. Looked up from germline, CDR1 is DFQATT and CDR2 is SNEGSKA (reference sequence). The CDR3 runs 14 residues. In DNA, the CDR3 is TGCAGTGCCCCACTAGCGGGGGACTCAAATGAGCAGTTCTTC. Protein product: CSAPLAGDSNEQFF.

This sequence joins TRBV20-1 and TRBJ2-5, with 8 bases matching TRBD1. The assigned J gene may be wrong: the sequence end matches TRBJ2-7 better. Germline V gene data show CDR1 as DFQATT and CDR2 as SNEGSKA (reference sequence). This CDR3 region has 14 residues. Written as DNA, the CDR3 is TGCAGTGCTAGTCCCAGGGGGCAGGTCCACGAGCAGTACTTC. It encodes CSASPRGQVHEQYF.